The clone carrying this T cell receptor beta chain showed up just a few times. The data are from a study of control samples from healthy donors and cancer patients. The data were produced by immunoSEQ multiplex PCR, yet TCRdb's version contains in-frame clones alone and is incomplete. The sample carries 51,000 or so clones, roughly 80% recorded once. The CDR3 contains 15 residues. Germline V gene sequence: CDR1 MNHEY, CDR2 SVGEGT. Trimming removed 7 bases from V and 2 bases from J, with 18 bases in between. The sequence was collected from a man aged 65-85 years in good health. Sequenced sample: blood. This rearrangement joins TRBV6-2 or TRBV6-3 to TRBJ2-7, with a weak D call TRBD1 (6 bases). CDR3 loop: CASTPAGVITYEQYF. In DNA form, the CDR3 reads TGTGCCAGCACCCCCGCAGGGGTGATCACCTACGAGCAGTACTTC.